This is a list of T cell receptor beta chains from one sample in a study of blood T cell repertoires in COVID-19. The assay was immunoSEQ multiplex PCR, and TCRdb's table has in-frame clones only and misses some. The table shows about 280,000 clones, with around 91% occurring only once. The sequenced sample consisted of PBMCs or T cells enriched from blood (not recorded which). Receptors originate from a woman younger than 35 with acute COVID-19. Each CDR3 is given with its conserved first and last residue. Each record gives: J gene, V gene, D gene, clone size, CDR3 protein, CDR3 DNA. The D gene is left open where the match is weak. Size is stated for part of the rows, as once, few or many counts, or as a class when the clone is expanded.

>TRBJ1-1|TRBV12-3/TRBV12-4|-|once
CASSLRGITEAFF
TGTGCCAGCAGTTTGAGGGGGATCACTGAAGCTTTCTTT
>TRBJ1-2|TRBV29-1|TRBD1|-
CSVSGTGDGYTF
TGCAGCGTATCCGGGACAGGGGATGGCTACACCTTC
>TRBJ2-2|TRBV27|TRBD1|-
CASTGGTGELFF
TGTGCCAGCACAGGGGGCACCGGGGAGCTGTTTTTT
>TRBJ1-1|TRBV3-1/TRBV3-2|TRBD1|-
CASSPWTGGTEAFF
TGTGCCAGCAGCCCGTGGACAGGAGGCACTGAAGCTTTCTTT
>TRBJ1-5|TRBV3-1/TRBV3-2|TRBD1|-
CASSKSTGNQPQHF
TGTGCCAGCAGCAAATCGACAGGGAACCAGCCCCAGCATTTT
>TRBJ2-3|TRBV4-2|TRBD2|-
CASSQGTSGSTDTQYF
TGTGCCAGCAGCCAAGGCACTAGCGGGAGCACAGATACGCAGTATTTT
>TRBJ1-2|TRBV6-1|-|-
CASSADRSAGEGDGYTF
TGTGCCAGCAGTGCCGACAGATCAGCAGGGGAGGGGGATGGCTACACCTTC
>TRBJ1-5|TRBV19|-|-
CASSLSPNSGNQPQHF
TGTGCCAGTAGTCTTAGCCCTAATTCTGGCAATCAGCCCCAGCATTTT
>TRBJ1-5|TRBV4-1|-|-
CASSQASGDSNQPQHF
TGCGCCAGCAGCCAAGCCTCAGGGGATAGCAATCAGCCCCAGCATTTT
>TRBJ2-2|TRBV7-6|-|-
CASSSTGQNTGELFF
TGTGCCAGCAGCTCCACAGGGCAGAACACCGGGGAGCTGTTTTTT
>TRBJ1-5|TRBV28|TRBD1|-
CASSTGQGSNQPQHF
TGTGCCAGCAGCACGGGACAGGGGAGCAATCAGCCCCAGCATTTT
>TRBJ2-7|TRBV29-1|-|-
CSVETGTSYEQYF
TGCAGCGTTGAAACAGGGACCTCCTACGAGCAGTACTTC
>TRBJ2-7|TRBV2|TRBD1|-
CASSEQGESYEQYF
TGTGCCAGCAGTGAACAGGGGGAGAGCTACGAGCAGTACTTC
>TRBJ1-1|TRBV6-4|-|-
CASSDQHGGTEAFF
TGTGCCAGCAGTGACCAACACGGCGGCACTGAAGCTTTCTTT
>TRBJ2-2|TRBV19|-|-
CASKFGAGVVKTGELFF
TGTGCCAGTAAATTTGGGGCAGGGGTGGTCAAAACCGGGGAGCTGTTTTTT